This T cell receptor (beta chain) stems from a study of blood T cell repertoires in COVID-19. Study-wide context: There were acute and convalescent COVID-19 samples, and they came from the United States, Italy and Spain. From T cells, B-cell-depleted T cells, or PBMCs came the material, which was cDNA or gDNA.

Study processing details: The assay estimated nucleated cells by amplifying reference gene primers. The repertoire was sequenced with immunoSEQ multiplex PCR; TCRdb's copy has only in-frame clones and lacks some. The V and J calls and clone size were taken over from that table, and D and trimming were inferred from the DNA. The profile covers roughly 350,000 clones, with roughly 88% appearing a single time and more than 3% taken by the ten largest. The V end lost 7 bases, the J end lost 4 bases, and 11 bases lay between the germline ends. Germline values: CDR1 MNHEY, CDR2 SMNVEV (reference sequence). This CDR3 region has 13 residues.

The sequencing input was peripheral blood. The clonotype was recovered from a woman aged 45-59 years with active or convalescent COVID-19. The V call is TRBV27, the J call TRBJ1-5, with D uncertain. CDR3 in amino acids: CASTEGRNQPQHF. CDR3 DNA sequence: TGTGCCAGCACCGAGGGCAGAAATCAGCCCCAGCATTTT.